What follows are 26 T cell receptor beta chains derived from one specimen sequenced in a study of cytomegalovirus exposure and HLA in healthy donors. Researchers ran the PCR with 60 Vbeta and 13 Jbeta primers. Using immunoSEQ multiplex PCR, the repertoire was profiled, and TCRdb retains in-frame clones only, with some absent. The sample contains 65,000 or so clones, roughly 80% of which appear only once. What was sequenced was PBMCs. Source of these receptors: a woman aged 40 to 50 in good health and CMV-seropositive.

V is TRBV10-2 and J is TRBJ2-2; TRBD1 matches at 8 bases. In germline, CDR1 is WSHSY, CDR2 SAAADI. This CDR3 has 15 amino acids. The trim removed 3 bases at V and 3 bases at J, leaving 3 bases unmatched. CDR3 loop: CASSDGDRHTGELFF. CDR3 sequence (DNA): TGCGCCAGCAGTGATGGGGACAGGCACACCGGGGAGCTGTTTTTT.

A single count supports this clone. V usage is TRBV19 and J usage is TRBJ1-2; unclear D gene. Trimming shortened V by 5 bases and J by 0 bases, and 4 bases separated the two germline ends. In germline, CDR1 is LNHDA, CDR2 SQIVND (reference sequence). This CDR3 region has 12 residues. As DNA, the CDR3 is TGTGCCAGTAGTCGGGCTAACTATGGCTACACCTTC. Its translation: CASSRANYGYTF.

A single count supports this clone. The chain joins TRBV4-3 to TRBJ2-7, with D possibly TRBD2 on 6 matching bases. V lost 4 bases and J 0 bases, leaving 16 bases between the germline ends. The germline CDR1 and CDR2 sequences are LGHNA and YSLEER. CDR3 length equals 16 residues. For the CDR3, the DNA is TGCGCCAGCAGCCGCCACGCGGGGTCTTCCTCCTACGAGCAGTACTTC. Translating it yields CASSRHAGSSSYEQYF.

This clone was seen more than once but under ten times. The V gene is TRBV25-1, the J gene TRBJ2-2, with D maybe TRBD2 (5 bases). Per germline, CDR1 MGHDK and CDR2 SYGVNS. The CDR3 extends over 14 amino acids. Trimming shortened V by 5 bases and J by 5 bases, and 12 bases separated the two germline ends. CDR3 amino acids: CASSHRRGTGELFF. The CDR3 nucleotides are TGTGCCAGCAGTCATAGACGAGGGACCGGGGAGCTGTTTTTT.

This sequence joins TRBV18 and TRBJ2-2; D ambiguous. The CDR3 sequence is 12 residues long. The V gene lost 6 bases and the J gene lost 6 bases, with 8 bases spanning the gap. Germline-derived CDR1 and CDR2 are KGHSH and LQKENI. The CDR3 protein is CASSPSAGELFF. CDR3 bases: TGTGCCAGCTCTCCCAGCGCCGGGGAGCTGTTTTTT.

The J gene is TRBJ2-6, the V gene TRBV10-3; TRBD1 might be the D (5 bases). V lost 7 bases and J lost 4, with 11 bases in between. Germline V gene data show CDR1 as ENHRY and CDR2 as SYGVKD. The CDR3 loop spans 14 amino acids. CDR3 sequence (DNA): TGTGCCATCAAGGGGCTGGGAGGGGCCAACGTCCTGACTTTC. Translation gives CAIKGLGGANVLTF.

The chain is built from TRBV5-1 and TRBJ2-1; 8 nucleotides line up with TRBD1. The V and J ends lost 4 bases and 3 bases, in that order; junction bases with no gene match: 6. The germline V gene has CDR1 SGHRS and CDR2 YFSETQ. This CDR3 spans 15 amino acids. In nucleotides, the CDR3 is TGCGCCAGCAGCCTCGACAGGGGAAACTACAATGAGCAGTTCTTC. Protein sequence: CASSLDRGNYNEQFF.

The chain recombines TRBV5-8 with TRBJ2-2; the D is unclear. From germline, CDR1 is SGHTS and CDR2 YDEGEE. Trimming shortened V by 4 bases and J by 5 bases, and 6 bases separated the two germline ends. This CDR3 region has 12 residues. The CDR3 reads CASSPQTGELFF. For the CDR3, the DNA is TGTGCCAGCAGCCCCCAGACCGGGGAGCTGTTTTTT.

CDR3 amino acids: CSAYRDGYTF. DNA for the CDR3: TGCAGTGCTTACAGGGATGGCTACACCTTC. The chain links TRBV20-1 to TRBJ1-2, with D possibly being TRBD1 (6 bases). CDR1 is DFQATT, CDR2 SNEGSKA, per germline (reference sequence). V was cut by 5 bases and J by 6 bases, with 7 bases left in between. CDR3 length equals 10 residues.

This clone was seen a handful of times. The chain links TRBV7-6 to TRBJ2-3, with D hard to call. The CDR3 extends over 15 amino acids. The germline V gene has CDR1 SGHVS and CDR2 FNYEAQ. V was pared by 1 base and J by 4 bases, with 12 bases between. DNA for the CDR3: TGTGCCAGCAGCTTAGGTTCGGTTTTCGCAGATACGCAGTATTTT. Protein: CASSLGSVFADTQYF.

The chain is built from TRBV2 and TRBJ2-7; unclear D gene. Trimming left V 6 bases short and J 6 bases short, with 6 bases between. Germline assignment: CDR1 SNHLY and CDR2 FYNNEI. The CDR3 contains 10 residues. CDR3: CASRAFEQYF. CDR3 nucleotides: TGTGCCAGCAGAGCCTTCGAGCAGTACTTC.

The chain is built from TRBV10-2 and TRBJ1-2; D not resolved. The V gene's germline CDR1 is WSHSY and CDR2 SAAADI. V lost 2 bases to trimming and J lost 1 base, with 5 bases between them. CDR3 length: 13 residues. Here the CDR3 reads CASSENGNYGYTF. For the CDR3, the DNA is TGCGCCAGCAGTGAGAACGGTAACTATGGCTACACCTTC.

V is TRBV19 and J is TRBJ2-2, with a weak D call TRBD1 (7 bases). CDR1 is LNHDA, CDR2 SQIVND, per germline (reference sequence). The CDR3 length is 13 residues. Trimming took 5 bases from V and 7 from J, leaving 11 bases between them. The CDR3 bases are TGTGCCAGTAGTGGAGGGGGCGGCGGGGAGCTGTTTTTT. Translation gives CASSGGGGGELFF.

The chain carries TRBV7-9 and TRBJ1-6, with 8 bases lining up with TRBD1. The CDR3 runs to 16 residues. The junction had 10 bases not matched to a gene; V was cut back by 5 bases and J by 7 bases. CDR1 SEHNR and CDR2 FQNEAQ come from the germline V gene (reference sequence). The CDR3 spells CASSPRGRGENSPLHF. Written as DNA, the CDR3 is TGTGCCAGCAGCCCCAGGGGGCGAGGGGAAAATTCACCCCTCCACTTT. The full variable domain, rest sourced from reference TRBV7-9 and TRBJ1-6, is DTGVSQNPRHKITKRGQNVTFRCDPISEHNRLYWYRQTLGQGPEFLTYFQNEAQLEKSRLLSDRFSAERPKGSFSTLEIQRTEQGDSAMYLCASSPRGRGENSPLHFGNGTRLTVT.

This clone was seen only once. The J gene is TRBJ1-4, the V gene TRBV19; TRBD1 aligns across 9 bases. The CDR3 runs 15 residues. The V segment lost 6 bases and the J segment 0 bases; nucleotides outside the gene matches: 2. CDR1 LNHDA and CDR2 SQIVND come from the germline V gene (reference sequence). In DNA form, the CDR3 reads TGTGCCAGTAGACGGGACAGGGCAACTAATGAAAAACTGTTTTTT. This codes for CASRRDRATNEKLFF.

This chain joins TRBV4-3 and TRBJ1-2; 7 positions agree with TRBD1. Germline loops: CDR1 LGHNA, CDR2 YSLEER. This CDR3 region has 14 residues. V shed 6 bases, J shed 4 bases, and the junction held 8 bases outside the gene matches. The chain's CDR3 is CASREEGAGYGYTF. The CDR3 DNA reads TGCGCCAGCAGAGAGGAGGGGGCGGGCTATGGCTACACCTTC.

The chain is built from TRBV27 and TRBJ2-3; weak D call: TRBD2 (6 bases). The germline gives CDR1 MNHEY, CDR2 SMNVEV (reference sequence). V was pared by 2 bases and J by 2 bases, with 8 bases between. CDR3 length equals 14 residues. The CDR3 nucleotides read TGTGCCAGCAGTTTAGGAGGGGTCACAGATACGCAGTATTTT. Amino acids: CASSLGGVTDTQYF.

Points on this clone: A read error may account for a junction end that differs from germline. The chain is built from TRBV7-9 and TRBJ2-7; 8 bases match TRBD2. The CDR3 is made up of 16 amino acids. Germline V gives CDR1 SEHNR, CDR2 FQNEAQ (reference sequence). The CDR3 here is CSSSARGGRYLHEQYF. In DNA form, the CDR3 reads TGTTCCAGCAGCGCTCGGGGGGGGCGTTACCTACACGAGCAGTACTTC.

The chain couples TRBV28 to TRBJ1-2; D is ambiguous. The germline V and J ends were trimmed by 4 bases and 8 bases, with 14 bases remaining between them. Per the germline V gene, CDR1 is MDHEN and CDR2 is SYDVKM. The CDR3 sequence is 13 residues long. The CDR3 bases are TGTGCCAGCAGTTCCTACACTCGGGAGGGCTACACCTTC. This translates into CASSSYTREGYTF.

The chain uses TRBV6-6 and TRBJ1-6; no clear D. Germline loops: CDR1 MNHNY, CDR2 SVGAGI (reference sequence). This CDR3 spans 12 amino acids. The V gene lost 2 bases and the J gene lost 8 bases, with 4 bases spanning the gap. The CDR3 DNA sequence: TGTGCCAGCAGTTACCGAGATTCACCCCTCCACTTT. Protein: CASSYRDSPLHF.

The gene calls are TRBV13 and TRBJ2-1; the match to TRBD1 covers 7 bases. Germline V CDR1 and CDR2: PRHDT, FYEKMQ (reference sequence). The trim removed 4 bases at V and 4 bases at J, leaving 1 base unmatched. This CDR3 region has 13 residues. Here the CDR3 DNA reads TGTGCCAGCAGCTCGGACAGGTACAATGAGCAGTTCTTC. Its translation: CASSSDRYNEQFF.

The rearrangement uses TRBV7-9 and TRBJ1-2, with no clear D. There are 14 residues in the CDR3. The V and J ends lost 5 bases and 6 bases respectively, with 16 bases between them. Germline loops: CDR1 SEHNR, CDR2 FQNEAQ (reference sequence). This CDR3 is CASSPIGRNNGYTF. The CDR3 bases are TGTGCCAGCAGCCCCATTGGCAGGAACAATGGCTACACCTTC.

V usage is TRBV28 and J usage is TRBJ1-2, with 8 bases aligning to TRBD1. V shed 5 bases and J 3 bases; nucleotides not matched to a gene: 8. The CDR3 is made up of 15 amino acids. Germline-derived CDR1 and CDR2 are MDHEN and SYDVKM. The CDR3 nucleotides are TGTGCCAGCAGTACCCTCAGGGGGCTAGACTATGGCTACACCTTC. It specifies CASSTLRGLDYGYTF.

This sequence joins TRBV2 and TRBJ2-3, with a weak D call TRBD1 (5 bases). CDR1 is SNHLY and CDR2 is FYNNEI in the germline V gene. There are 15 residues in the CDR3. Between the trimmed V and J ends, which lost 6 bases and 0 bases, there was a span of 13 bases. The CDR3, as DNA: TGTGCCAGCAGGCGGCAGGGTGGGAGCACAGATACGCAGTATTTT. This codes for CASRRQGGSTDTQYF.

The chain combines TRBV5-1 with TRBJ1-5; 9 positions match TRBD1. The CDR3 consists of 15 residues. The V segment lost 3 bases and the J segment 7 bases; nucleotides outside the gene matches: 8. Germline V gene lookup returns CDR1 SGHRS and CDR2 YFSETQ. Here the CDR3 reads CASSSGQGQGQPQHF. Here the CDR3 DNA reads TGCGCCAGCAGCTCGGGACAGGGACAAGGGCAGCCCCAGCATTTT.

The V gene is TRBV18, the J gene TRBJ2-5, with 7 nucleotides matching TRBD1. The CDR3 extends over 13 amino acids. V was pared by 4 bases and J by 2 bases, with 1 base of the junction left unmatched. CDR1 and CDR2 from the germline V gene are KGHSH and LQKENI. The CDR3 DNA reads as TGTGCCAGCTCACTGGGACAGCAAGAGACCCAGTACTTC. Its translation: CASSLGQQETQYF.